The text below deals with one T cell receptor (beta chain). Its antigen is unidentified. The record originates from a study of somatic mutations in cytotoxic T cells in rheumatoid arthritis. The wider study: The flow sorting of some V beta antibody-stained T-cell populations reached nearly 100% purity, and the sorted populations included V beta1+ cells sequenced for TCRB. Study outcomes and limitations: Greater age accompanied higher CD8+ clonality in rheumatoid arthritis patients, a pattern that was absent in healthy controls. Over 20% of CD8+ cells belonged to the largest CD8+ clone in about an eighth of the 65 patients.

Researchers isolated CD4+ and CD8+ cells by positive magnetic bead selection and then checked their purity by flow cytometry. Generated by immunoSEQ multiplex PCR, the TCRdb table keeps only in-frame clones and is missing some. The sample lists 20,000 or so clones, 70% to 90% occurring once. Germline V gene sequence: CDR1 MNHEY, CDR2 SVGAGI. The V end lost 2 bases, the J end lost 1 base, and 11 bases lay between the germline ends. This CDR3 region has 15 residues. The clonotype was recovered from an adult with rheumatoid arthritis. The rearrangement uses TRBV6-5 and TRBJ1-2, with D perhaps matching TRBD1 (6 bases). Sequenced material: CD8+ T cells sorted from blood. CDR3 region: CASSYTGTGNYGYTF. In DNA form, the CDR3 reads TGTGCCAGCAGTTACACAGGGACTGGTAACTATGGCTACACCTTC.